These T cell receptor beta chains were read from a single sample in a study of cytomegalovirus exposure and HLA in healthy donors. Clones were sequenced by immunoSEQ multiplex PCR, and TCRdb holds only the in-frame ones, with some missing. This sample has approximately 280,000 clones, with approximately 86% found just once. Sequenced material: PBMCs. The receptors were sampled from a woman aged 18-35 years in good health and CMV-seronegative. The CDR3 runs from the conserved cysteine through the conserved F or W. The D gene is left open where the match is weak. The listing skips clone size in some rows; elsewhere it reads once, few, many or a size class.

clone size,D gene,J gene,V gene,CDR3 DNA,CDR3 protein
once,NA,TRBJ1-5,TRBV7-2,TGTGCCAGCAGCTTAGGAGCTGGGCGCGCGGGGCCCCAGCATTTT,CASSLGAGRAGPQHF
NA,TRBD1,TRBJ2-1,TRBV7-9,TGTGCCAGCAGCTCCAATAATTACGGGACAGCTTCCAATGAGCAGTTCTTC,CASSSNNYGTASNEQFF
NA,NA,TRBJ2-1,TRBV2,TGTGCCAGCAGCGTGGGACATAACAATGAGCAGTTCTTC,CASSVGHNNEQFF
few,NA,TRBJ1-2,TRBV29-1,TGCAGCGCCAAAGGAGGGGAGTATGGCTACACCTTC,CSAKGGEYGYTF
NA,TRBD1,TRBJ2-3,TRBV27,TGTGCCAGCAGGACAGGGCAGGGGGATACGCAGTATTTT,CASRTGQGDTQYF
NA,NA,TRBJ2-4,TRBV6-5,TGTGCCAGCCTAAACGTAGCCAAAAACATTCAGTACTTC,CASLNVAKNIQYF
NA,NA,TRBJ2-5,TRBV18,TGTGCCAGCTCACCGGGGCACCAAGAGACCCAGTACTTC,CASSPGHQETQYF
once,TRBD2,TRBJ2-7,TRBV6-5,TGTGCCAGCAGTTGGGGGGGAAGAGAGCAGTACTTC,CASSWGGREQYF
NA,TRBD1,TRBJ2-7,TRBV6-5,TGTGCCAGCAGGACAGGGATAGAGAATTACGAGCAGTACTTC,CASRTGIENYEQYF
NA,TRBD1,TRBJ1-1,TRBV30,TGTGCCTGGGGGACAGGGTTCACTGAAGCTTTCTTT,CAWGTGFTEAFF
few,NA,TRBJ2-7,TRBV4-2,TGTGCCAGCAGCCAAGATAGAGGTCTTGGTTCCCACGAGCAGTACTTC,CASSQDRGLGSHEQYF
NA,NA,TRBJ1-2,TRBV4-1,TGCGCCAGCAGCCAAATAAGAGGGTTTTTCGGCTACACCTTC,CASSQIRGFFGYTF
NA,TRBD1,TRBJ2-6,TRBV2,TGTGCCAGCAGTCGGGACAGCTCTGGGGCCAACGTCCTGACTTTC,CASSRDSSGANVLTF
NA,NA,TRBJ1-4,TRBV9,TGTGCCAGCAGCCCGTTAGAACAGGAGGGGGAAAAACTGTTTTTT,CASSPLEQEGEKLFF
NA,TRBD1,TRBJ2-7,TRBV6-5,TGTGCCAGCAGTTACTCGAAGGGACAGGGGGCCTACGAGCAGTACTTC,CASSYSKGQGAYEQYF
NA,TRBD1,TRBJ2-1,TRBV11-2,TGTGCCAGCAGCTTAGCGGGGACAGGGGGCGCGTACAATGAGCAGTTCTTC,CASSLAGTGGAYNEQFF
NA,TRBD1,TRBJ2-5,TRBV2,TGTGCCAGCAGTGTAGGGACAGGGGGCGTAGAGACCCAGTACTTC,CASSVGTGGVETQYF
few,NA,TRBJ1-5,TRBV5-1,TGCGCCAGCAGCTTGGCTGGGCAGGGCAATCAGCCCCAGCATTTT,CASSLAGQGNQPQHF
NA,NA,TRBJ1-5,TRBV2,TGTGCCAGCAGTGAAGATACAGGCAATCAGCCCCAGCATTTT,CASSEDTGNQPQHF
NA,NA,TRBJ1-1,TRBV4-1,TGCGCCAGCAGCCAAGGTTCTCGGAACACTGAAGCTTTCTTT,CASSQGSRNTEAFF
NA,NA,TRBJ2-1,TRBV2,TGTGCCAGCATGGAGGGACAGTGGGACGGGGAGCAGTTCTTC,CASMEGQWDGEQFF
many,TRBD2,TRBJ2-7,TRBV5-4,TGTGCCAGCACGACTAGCGGACAGTACGAGCAGTACTTC,CASTTSGQYEQYF
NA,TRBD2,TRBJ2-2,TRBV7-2,TGTGCCAGCATGACTAGCGGGAGTCCCGGGGAGCTGTTTTTT,CASMTSGSPGELFF
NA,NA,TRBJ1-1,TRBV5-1,TGCGCCAGCAGTCCCCCCACAGTGAACACTGAAGCTTTCTTT,CASSPPTVNTEAFF
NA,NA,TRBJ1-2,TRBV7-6,TGTGCCAGCAGCCCCGGGGATGGCTACACCTTC,CASSPGDGYTF
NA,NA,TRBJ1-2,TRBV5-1,TGCGCCAGCAGCACTGACAGCTTATATGGCTACACCTTC,CASSTDSLYGYTF
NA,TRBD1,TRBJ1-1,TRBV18,TGTGCCAGCTCATACCCATACAGGGGTCGGGGGACTGAAGCTTTCTTT,CASSYPYRGRGTEAFF
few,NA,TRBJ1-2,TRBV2,TGTGCCAGCAGTGGGGAGCCTCTTGGCTACACCTTC,CASSGEPLGYTF
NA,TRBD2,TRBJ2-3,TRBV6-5,TGTGCCAGCAGTTACTCGGGAGCGGGGGGCACAGATACGCAGTATTTT,CASSYSGAGGTDTQYF
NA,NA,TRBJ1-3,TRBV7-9,TGTGCCAGCAGCCCCGTAGGGGTTTCTGGAAACACCATATATTTT,CASSPVGVSGNTIYF
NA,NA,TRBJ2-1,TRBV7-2,TGTGCCAGCAGCTTAATATCCGGGGATCATGAGCAGTTCTTC,CASSLISGDHEQFF
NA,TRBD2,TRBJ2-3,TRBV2,TGTGCCAGCAAACGACTAGCGGGGAAAGATACGCAGTATTTT,CASKRLAGKDTQYF
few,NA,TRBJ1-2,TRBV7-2,TGTGCCAGCAGCAAAGGACAGCTCCACTTC,CASSKGQLHF
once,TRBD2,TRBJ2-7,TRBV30,TGTGCCTGGAGTTTAAAGACTAGCGGGGGCTACGAGCAGTACTTC,CAWSLKTSGGYEQYF
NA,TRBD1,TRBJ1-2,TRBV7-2,TGTGCCAGCAGCCCAGACAGGGAGGGCTACACCTTC,CASSPDREGYTF
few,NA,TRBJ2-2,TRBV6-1,TGTGCCAGCAGTGAGGGGGCGTCGTACACCGGGGAGCTGTTTTTT,CASSEGASYTGELFF
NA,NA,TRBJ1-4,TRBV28,TGTGCCAGCACTTACGCGGGTGGCCGAGGAGAAAAACTGTTTTTT,CASTYAGGRGEKLFF
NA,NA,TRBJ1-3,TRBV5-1,TGCGCCAGCAGCTTGTACAGGCCCTCTGGAAACACCATATATTTT,CASSLYRPSGNTIYF
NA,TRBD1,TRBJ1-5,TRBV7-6,TGTGCCAGCAGCCCCCTGACAGGGAGCAATCAGCCCCAGCATTTT,CASSPLTGSNQPQHF
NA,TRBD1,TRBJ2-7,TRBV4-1,TGCGCCAGCAGCCCCCGGACAGGCTCCTACGAGCAGTACTTC,CASSPRTGSYEQYF
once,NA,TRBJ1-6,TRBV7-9,TGTGCCAGCAGCTTAGGGGTCGGGATAGGTCTCTCCTATAATTCACCCCTCCACTTT,CASSLGVGIGLSYNSPLHF
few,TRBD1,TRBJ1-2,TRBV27,TGTGCCAGCAGTCCAGCCACAGGGGGCTATGGCTACACCTTC,CASSPATGGYGYTF
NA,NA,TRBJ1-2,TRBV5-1,TGCGCCAGCAGCCCTGGTCGTTCGGGGGATGGCTACACCTTC,CASSPGRSGDGYTF
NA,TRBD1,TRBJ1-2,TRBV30,TGTGCCTGGAGCCCCACAGGGGCCGGCTACACCTTC,CAWSPTGAGYTF
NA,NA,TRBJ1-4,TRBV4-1,TGCGCCAGCAGCTATGGGGAGGGCAGTGGAAATGAAAAACTGTTTTTT,CASSYGEGSGNEKLFF
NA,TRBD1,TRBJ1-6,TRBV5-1,TGCGCCAGCAGCTTGGTGGGACAGGAGAATTCACCCCTCCACTTT,CASSLVGQENSPLHF
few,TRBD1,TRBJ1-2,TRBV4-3,TGCGCCAGCAGCCAAGACCGGACAGGGGGCAACTATGGCTACACCTTC,CASSQDRTGGNYGYTF
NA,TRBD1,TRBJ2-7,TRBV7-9,TGTGCCAGCAGGGGGACAGGGGGTTATCACGAGCAGTACTTC,CASRGTGGYHEQYF
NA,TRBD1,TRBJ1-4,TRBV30,TGTGCCTGGAGTGGGGGGACAGGTGGGGAAAAACTGTTTTTT,CAWSGGTGGEKLFF
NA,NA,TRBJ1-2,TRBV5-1,TGCGCCAGCAGCGTGTTACAGGGCTCCTATGGCTACACCTTC,CASSVLQGSYGYTF